This is a list of T cell receptor beta chains from one sample in a study of T cell responses to AZD1222 COVID-19 vaccine. The method was immunoSEQ multiplex PCR; TCRdb's version includes in-frame clones alone and lacks a portion of them. The sample gives roughly 140,000 clones, more than 80% of which show up once; 1.6% is in the top ten. This material consisted of peripheral blood, taken on day 0 of AZD1222 vaccination. Source of these receptors: an adult in good health. The conserved cysteine and the conserved F or W are not part of the CDR3 here. The order of the fields is V gene, J gene, CDR3 protein.

v_call: TRBV7-9; j_call: TRBJ1-2; cdr3_aa: ASSPPIPGTGVGPYGYT
v_call: TRBV11-2; j_call: TRBJ1-1; cdr3_aa: ASSSSDRGDTEAF
v_call: TRBV2; j_call: TRBJ1-2; cdr3_aa: AIRRDGYT
v_call: TRBV18; j_call: TRBJ1-2; cdr3_aa: ASSPGNYDDYGYT
v_call: TRBV30; j_call: TRBJ2-3; cdr3_aa: ALEEQGLSTDTQY
v_call: TRBV6-5; j_call: TRBJ1-1; cdr3_aa: ASSSVYRQTEAF
v_call: TRBV5-1; j_call: TRBJ1-5; cdr3_aa: ASSESGTSNQPQH
v_call: TRBV5-1; j_call: TRBJ2-1; cdr3_aa: ASSSAGGLVYNEQF
v_call: TRBV18; j_call: TRBJ2-2; cdr3_aa: ASSQVDTGELF
v_call: TRBV18; j_call: TRBJ1-4; cdr3_aa: ASSPLEGSEKLF
v_call: TRBV23-1; j_call: TRBJ2-1; cdr3_aa: ASSQSRKDNEQF
v_call: TRBV7-8; j_call: TRBJ1-2; cdr3_aa: ASSQGGRSYGYT
v_call: TRBV27; j_call: TRBJ2-1; cdr3_aa: ASSFGTGISYNEQF
v_call: TRBV19; j_call: TRBJ2-2; cdr3_aa: ASSKRGGAGTGELF
v_call: TRBV19; j_call: TRBJ1-4; cdr3_aa: ASSIQDGNEKLF
v_call: TRBV19; j_call: TRBJ2-1; cdr3_aa: ASSILPSDLTGGLGNEQF
v_call: TRBV9; j_call: TRBJ2-7; cdr3_aa: ASSASPKTVSYEQY
v_call: TRBV14; j_call: TRBJ1-3; cdr3_aa: ASSQEGVAGNTIY
v_call: TRBV18; j_call: TRBJ1-6; cdr3_aa: ASSPVQNSPLH
v_call: TRBV3-1/TRBV3-2; j_call: TRBJ2-7; cdr3_aa: ASSQERELLYEQY
v_call: TRBV4-1; j_call: TRBJ1-2; cdr3_aa: ASSQDVLAFYGYT
v_call: TRBV27; j_call: TRBJ1-1; cdr3_aa: ASSFKGATEAF
v_call: TRBV10-1; j_call: TRBJ1-2; cdr3_aa: ASSESGRVGYT
v_call: TRBV5-5; j_call: TRBJ2-1; cdr3_aa: ASSPSLGLASHEQF
v_call: TRBV7-9; j_call: TRBJ2-3; cdr3_aa: ASSSYTSTDTQY
v_call: TRBV5-1; j_call: TRBJ1-2; cdr3_aa: ASSLGGGMANYGYT
v_call: TRBV11-2; j_call: TRBJ2-7; cdr3_aa: ASSLDPDRGRYEQY
v_call: TRBV15; j_call: TRBJ1-2; cdr3_aa: ATSRDLGSTSRGYT
v_call: TRBV6-5; j_call: TRBJ1-1; cdr3_aa: ASSQGGMNTEAF
v_call: TRBV6-5; j_call: TRBJ1-1; cdr3_aa: ASSYSGIMNTEAF
v_call: TRBV7-2; j_call: TRBJ2-5; cdr3_aa: ASSLGRGRQTQY
v_call: TRBV18; j_call: TRBJ2-1; cdr3_aa: ASSPGTGRYNEQF
v_call: TRBV2; j_call: TRBJ1-4; cdr3_aa: ASREGPTGPTNEKLF
v_call: TRBV12-3/TRBV12-4; j_call: TRBJ1-2; cdr3_aa: ASSTGFGYT
v_call: TRBV14; j_call: TRBJ2-1; cdr3_aa: ASSQWGMTSGGRNEQF
v_call: TRBV11-2; j_call: TRBJ1-1; cdr3_aa: ASSSVRGGLGTEAF
v_call: TRBV15; j_call: TRBJ1-5; cdr3_aa: ATSTHRQANQPQH
v_call: TRBV15; j_call: TRBJ2-1; cdr3_aa: ATKGTSGDNEQF
v_call: TRBV28; j_call: TRBJ2-6; cdr3_aa: ASRGNVLT
v_call: TRBV7-9; j_call: TRBJ2-2; cdr3_aa: ASSLADGTELF
v_call: TRBV25-1; j_call: TRBJ1-6; cdr3_aa: ASSGTGDSPLH
v_call: TRBV15; j_call: TRBJ2-6; cdr3_aa: ATSRGQGGANVLT
v_call: TRBV7-6; j_call: TRBJ2-5; cdr3_aa: ASSLVGTIQETQY
v_call: TRBV6-5; j_call: TRBJ2-7; cdr3_aa: ASSYAGQGIYEQY
v_call: TRBV7-3; j_call: TRBJ1-2; cdr3_aa: ASSWTASNYGYT
v_call: TRBV28; j_call: TRBJ2-5; cdr3_aa: ASSLLIRETQY
v_call: TRBV5-6; j_call: TRBJ1-6; cdr3_aa: ASSPGRDSPLH
v_call: TRBV5-3; j_call: TRBJ1-2; cdr3_aa: ARSFWTEVNYGYT
v_call: TRBV11-2; j_call: TRBJ1-6; cdr3_aa: ASSLNTGSYNSPLH
v_call: TRBV4-1; j_call: TRBJ1-4; cdr3_aa: ASSQYLGEKLF
v_call: TRBV2; j_call: TRBJ1-4; cdr3_aa: ASRNQGAGNEKLF
v_call: TRBV18; j_call: TRBJ1-2; cdr3_aa: ASSQQGASGYT
v_call: TRBV12-3/TRBV12-4; j_call: TRBJ1-5; cdr3_aa: ASSLRQDQPQH
v_call: TRBV3-1/TRBV3-2; j_call: TRBJ2-1; cdr3_aa: ASSQGLQRGGLNEQF
v_call: TRBV3-1/TRBV3-2; j_call: TRBJ1-6; cdr3_aa: ASSQEGRPLH
v_call: TRBV6-5; j_call: TRBJ1-5; cdr3_aa: ASSYAGLNQPQH
v_call: TRBV15; j_call: TRBJ2-5; cdr3_aa: ATSPRGMRGGQETQY